The entry below gives a single T cell receptor (beta chain) sequence along with its context. No antigen is known for it. cDNA synthesis used the whole RNA isolate, giving expressed TCRB sequences. Some clones are missing from TCRdb's copy, which holds only in-frame ones; the method was immunoSEQ multiplex PCR. The sample includes some 240,000 clones, approximately 16% of them seen just once. This sample is drawn from a study of beta chain features in type 1 diabetes. Whole-study context: No age, gender or cell yield differences were seen between patients and healthy donors.

Points from the study as a whole: Researchers report that Type 1 diabetes patients had moderately but significantly shorter TCRB CDR3s across all four CD4+ subsets.

Germline V gene lookup returns CDR1 MNHEY and CDR2 SMNVEV (reference sequence). Trimming stripped 5 bases from V and 0 bases from J, with 14 bases between. The CDR3 sequence is 16 residues long. Each sorted population was over 98% pure. The V and J genes are TRBV27 and TRBJ2-1, with D uncertain. Sequenced: naive CD4+ T cells from blood. The receptor was derived from a man aged 25 to 45 with type 1 diabetes. The CDR3 DNA reads as TGTGCCAGCAGTCCTCAGGAAGGTAGCTCCTACAATGAGCAGTTCTTC. This translates into CASSPQEGSSYNEQFF.